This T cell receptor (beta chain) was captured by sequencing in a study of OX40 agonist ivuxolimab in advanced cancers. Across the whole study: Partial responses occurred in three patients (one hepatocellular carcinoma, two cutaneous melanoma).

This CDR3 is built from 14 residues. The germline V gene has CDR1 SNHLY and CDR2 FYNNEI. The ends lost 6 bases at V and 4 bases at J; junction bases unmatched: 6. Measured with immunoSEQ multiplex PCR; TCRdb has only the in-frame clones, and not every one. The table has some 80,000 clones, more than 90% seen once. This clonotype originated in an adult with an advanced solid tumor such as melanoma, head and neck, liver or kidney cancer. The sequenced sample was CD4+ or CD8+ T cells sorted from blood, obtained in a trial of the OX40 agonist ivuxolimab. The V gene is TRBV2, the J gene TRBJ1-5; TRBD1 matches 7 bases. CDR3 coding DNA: TGTGCCAGCAGCCTGACAGGGTTGAATCAGCCCCAGCATTTT. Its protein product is CASSLTGLNQPQHF.